This section outlines one T cell receptor (beta chain) sequence together with its context. Germline V gene data show CDR1 as SGHAT and CDR2 as FQNNGV. CDR3 length: 15 residues. The germline V and J ends were trimmed by 0 bases and 4 bases, with 10 bases remaining between them. The source of the sample is a study of control samples from healthy donors and cancer patients. TCRdb's table, derived via immunoSEQ multiplex PCR, lists solely in-frame clones and lacks some. This sample has about 130,000 clones, with approximately 89% found just once. The chain links TRBV11-2 to TRBJ1-5; D is ambiguous. The receptor was derived from a young man in good health. The sample was blood. Here the CDR3 reads CASSLERLNNQPQHF. The CDR3, as DNA: TGTGCCAGCAGCTTAGAACGGTTGAATAATCAGCCCCAGCATTTT.